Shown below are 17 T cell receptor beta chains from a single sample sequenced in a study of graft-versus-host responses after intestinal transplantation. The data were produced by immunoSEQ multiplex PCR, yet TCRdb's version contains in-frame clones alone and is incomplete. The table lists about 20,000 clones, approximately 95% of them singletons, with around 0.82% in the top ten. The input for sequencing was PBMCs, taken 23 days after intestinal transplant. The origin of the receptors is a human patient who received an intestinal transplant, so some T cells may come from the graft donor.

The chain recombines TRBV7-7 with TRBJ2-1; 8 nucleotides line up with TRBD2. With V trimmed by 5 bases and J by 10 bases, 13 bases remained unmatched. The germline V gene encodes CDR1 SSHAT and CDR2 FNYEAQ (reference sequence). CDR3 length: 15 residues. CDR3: CASSPSGPYEGEQFF. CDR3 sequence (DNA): TGTGCCAGCAGCCCTAGCGGGCCTTATGAGGGGGAGCAGTTCTTC.

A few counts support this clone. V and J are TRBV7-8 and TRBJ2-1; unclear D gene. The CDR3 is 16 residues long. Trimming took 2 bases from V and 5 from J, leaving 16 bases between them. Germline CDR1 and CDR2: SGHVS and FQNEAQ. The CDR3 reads CASSLSLMPDHNEQFF. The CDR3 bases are TGTGCCAGCAGCTTATCCTTGATGCCGGATCACAATGAGCAGTTCTTC.

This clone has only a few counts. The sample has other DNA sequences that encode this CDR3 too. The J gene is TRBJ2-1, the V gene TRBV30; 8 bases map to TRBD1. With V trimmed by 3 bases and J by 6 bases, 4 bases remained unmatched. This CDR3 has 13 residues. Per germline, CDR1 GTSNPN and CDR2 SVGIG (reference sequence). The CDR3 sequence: CAWSGQGGNEQFF. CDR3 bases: TGTGCCTGGAGCGGACAGGGAGGCAATGAGCAGTTCTTC.

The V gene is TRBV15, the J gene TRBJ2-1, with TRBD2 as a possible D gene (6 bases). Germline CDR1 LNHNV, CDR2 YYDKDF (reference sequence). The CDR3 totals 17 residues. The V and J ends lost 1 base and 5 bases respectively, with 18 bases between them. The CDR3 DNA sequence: TGTGCCACCAGCAGAGTCCCGAGGGCTAGCGCAAACAATGAGCAGTTCTTC. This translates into CATSRVPRASANNEQFF.

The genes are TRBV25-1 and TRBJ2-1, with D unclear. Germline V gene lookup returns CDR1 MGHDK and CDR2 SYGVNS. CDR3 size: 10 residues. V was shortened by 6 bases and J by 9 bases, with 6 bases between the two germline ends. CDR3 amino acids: CASSMGEQFF. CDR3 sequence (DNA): TGTGCCAGCAGCATGGGTGAGCAGTTCTTC. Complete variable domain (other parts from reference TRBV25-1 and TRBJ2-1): EADIYQTPRYLVIGTGKKITLECSQTMGHDKMYWYQQDPGMELHLIHYSYGVNSTEKGDLSSESTVSRIRTEHFPLTLESARPSHTSQYLCASSMGEQFFGPGTRLTVL.

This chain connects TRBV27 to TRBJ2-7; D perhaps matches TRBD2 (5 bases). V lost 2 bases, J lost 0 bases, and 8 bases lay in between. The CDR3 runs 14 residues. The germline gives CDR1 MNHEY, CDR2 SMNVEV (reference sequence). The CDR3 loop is CASSLRGVSYEQYF. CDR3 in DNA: TGTGCCAGCAGTTTACGGGGAGTCTCCTACGAGCAGTACTTC.

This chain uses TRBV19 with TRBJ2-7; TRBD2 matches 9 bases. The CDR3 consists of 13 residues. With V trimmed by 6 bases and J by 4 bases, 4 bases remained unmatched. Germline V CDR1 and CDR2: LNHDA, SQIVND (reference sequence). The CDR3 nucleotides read TGTGCCAGTAGCTCGGGACTAGCATACGAGCAGTACTTC. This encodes CASSSGLAYEQYF.

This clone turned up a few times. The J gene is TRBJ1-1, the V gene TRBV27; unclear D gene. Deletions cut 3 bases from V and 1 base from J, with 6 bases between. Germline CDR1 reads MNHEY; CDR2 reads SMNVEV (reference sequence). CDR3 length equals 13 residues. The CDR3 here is CASSLTQNTEAFF. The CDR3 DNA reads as TGTGCCAGCAGTTTGACGCAGAACACTGAAGCTTTCTTT.

In DNA form, the CDR3 reads TGTGCCAGCAGTTACTATGACAGTTCCGGGGAGCTGTTTTTT. Translated, it gives CASSYYDSSGELFF. The rearrangement joins TRBV6-5 to TRBJ2-2; D might be TRBD1 (5 bases). This CDR3 is built from 14 residues. The germline V and J ends were trimmed by 1 base and 6 bases, with 9 bases remaining between them. Germline CDR1 is MNHEY and CDR2 is SVGAGI.

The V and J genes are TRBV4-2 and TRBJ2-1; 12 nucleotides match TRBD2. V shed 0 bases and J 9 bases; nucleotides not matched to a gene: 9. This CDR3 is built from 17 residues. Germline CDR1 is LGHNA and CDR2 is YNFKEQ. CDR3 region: CASSQEPLAGGPVEQFF. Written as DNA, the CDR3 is TGTGCCAGCAGCCAAGAACCTCTAGCGGGAGGGCCTGTTGAGCAGTTCTTC.

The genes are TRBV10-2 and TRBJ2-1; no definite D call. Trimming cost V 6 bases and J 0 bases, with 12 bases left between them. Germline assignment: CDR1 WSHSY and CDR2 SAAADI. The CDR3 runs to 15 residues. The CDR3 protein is CASRSSVNSYNEQFF. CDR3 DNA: TGCGCCAGCAGATCGTCAGTGAACTCCTACAATGAGCAGTTCTTC.

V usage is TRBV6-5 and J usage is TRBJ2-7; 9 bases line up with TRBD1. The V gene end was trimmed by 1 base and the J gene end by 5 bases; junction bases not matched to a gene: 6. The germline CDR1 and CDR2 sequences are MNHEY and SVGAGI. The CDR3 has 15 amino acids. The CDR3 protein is CASSYYGQGKDEQYF. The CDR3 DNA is TGTGCCAGCAGTTACTACGGACAGGGGAAGGACGAGCAGTACTTC.

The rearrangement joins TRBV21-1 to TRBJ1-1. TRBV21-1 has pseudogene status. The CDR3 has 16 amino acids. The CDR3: CASRIVVYTIRTEAFF. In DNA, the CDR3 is TGTGCCAGCAGGATCGTCGTCTACACAATTCGCACTGAAGCTTTCTTT.

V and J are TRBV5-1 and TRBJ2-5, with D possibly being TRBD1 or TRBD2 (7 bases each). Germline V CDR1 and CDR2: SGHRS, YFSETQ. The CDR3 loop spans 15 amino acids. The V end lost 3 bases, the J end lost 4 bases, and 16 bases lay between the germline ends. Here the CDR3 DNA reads TGCGCCAGCAGCTCGGAGGGAGGGGGCGTAGAGACCCAGTACTTC. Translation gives CASSSEGGGVETQYF. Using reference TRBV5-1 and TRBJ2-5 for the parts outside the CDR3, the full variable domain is KAGVTQTPRYLIKTRGQQVTLSCSPISGHRSVSWYQQTPGQGLQFLFEYFSETQRNKGNFPGRFSGRQFSNSRSEMNVSTLELGDSALYLCASSSEGGGVETQYFGPGTRLLVL.

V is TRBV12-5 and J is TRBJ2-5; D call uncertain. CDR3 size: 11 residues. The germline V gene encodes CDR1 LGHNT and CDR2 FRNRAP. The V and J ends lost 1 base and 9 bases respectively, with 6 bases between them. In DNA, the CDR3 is TGTGCTAGTGGTTTGGAGTGGGCCCAGTACTTC. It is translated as CASGLEWAQYF.

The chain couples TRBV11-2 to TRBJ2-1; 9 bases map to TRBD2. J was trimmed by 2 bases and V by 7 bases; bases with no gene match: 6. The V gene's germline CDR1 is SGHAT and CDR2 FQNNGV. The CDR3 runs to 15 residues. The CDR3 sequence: CASTEAGGAYNEQFF. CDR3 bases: TGTGCCAGCACCGAAGCGGGAGGAGCCTACAATGAGCAGTTCTTC.

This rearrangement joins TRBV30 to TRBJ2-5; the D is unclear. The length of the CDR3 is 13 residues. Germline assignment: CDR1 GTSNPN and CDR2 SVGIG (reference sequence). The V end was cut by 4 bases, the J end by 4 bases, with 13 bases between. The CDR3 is CAWNRDNRETQYF. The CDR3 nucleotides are TGTGCCTGGAACCGAGACAACCGAGAGACCCAGTACTTC.